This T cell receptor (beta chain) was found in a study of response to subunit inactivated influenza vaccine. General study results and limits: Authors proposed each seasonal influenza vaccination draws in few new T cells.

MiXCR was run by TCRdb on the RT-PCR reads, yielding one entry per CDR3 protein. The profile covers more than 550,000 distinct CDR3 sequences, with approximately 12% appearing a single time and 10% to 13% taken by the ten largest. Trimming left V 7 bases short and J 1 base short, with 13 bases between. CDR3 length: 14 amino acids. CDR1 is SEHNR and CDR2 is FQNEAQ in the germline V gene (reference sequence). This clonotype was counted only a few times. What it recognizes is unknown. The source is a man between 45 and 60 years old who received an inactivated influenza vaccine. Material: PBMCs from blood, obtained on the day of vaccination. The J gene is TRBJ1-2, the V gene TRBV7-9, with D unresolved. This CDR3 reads CASTPGWINYGYTF. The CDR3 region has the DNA TGTGCCAGCACCCCCGGGTGGATTAACTATGGCTACACCTTC.